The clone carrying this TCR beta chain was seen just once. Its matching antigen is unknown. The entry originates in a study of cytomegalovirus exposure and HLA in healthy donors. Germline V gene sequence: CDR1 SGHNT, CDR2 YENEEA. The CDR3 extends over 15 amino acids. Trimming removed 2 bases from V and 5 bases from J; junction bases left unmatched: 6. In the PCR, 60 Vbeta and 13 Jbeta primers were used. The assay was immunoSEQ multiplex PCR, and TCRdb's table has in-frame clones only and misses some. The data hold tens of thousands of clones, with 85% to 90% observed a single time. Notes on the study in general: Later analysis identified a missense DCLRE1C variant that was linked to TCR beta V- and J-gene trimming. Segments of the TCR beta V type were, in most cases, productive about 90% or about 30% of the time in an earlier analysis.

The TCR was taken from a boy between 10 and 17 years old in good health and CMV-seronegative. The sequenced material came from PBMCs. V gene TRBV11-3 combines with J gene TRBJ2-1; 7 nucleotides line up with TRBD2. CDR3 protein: CASSLFAGENNEQFF. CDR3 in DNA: TGTGCCAGCAGCTTATTTGCGGGAGAAAACAATGAGCAGTTCTTC. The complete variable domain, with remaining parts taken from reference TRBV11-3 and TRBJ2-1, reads EAGVVQSPRYKIIEKKQPVAFWCNPISGHNTLYWYLQNLGQGPELLIRYENEEAVDDSQLPKDRFSAERLKGVDSTLKIQPAELGDSAVYLCASSLFAGENNEQFFGPGTRLTVL.